This T cell receptor beta chain was observed in a study of blood T cell repertoires in COVID-19. As for the study in general: Acute and convalescent COVID-19 samples came from the United States, Italy and Spain.

Living in roughly 23 US areas, the participants were between roughly 18 and 90 years of age. The CDR3 extends over 13 amino acids. V was shortened by 2 bases and J by 5 bases, with 7 bases between the two germline ends. In the original processing: Amplifying reference gene primers gave estimates of nucleated cell counts. Sequencing was performed with immunoSEQ multiplex PCR; in TCRdb, only in-frame clones are kept and a portion is missing. Clonal size and the V and J genes are those of that table, whereas D and trimming came from the DNA. The top ten hold 2.5% to 3% of the sample, which has approximately 250,000 clones, approximately 89% seen once.

What was sequenced was PBMCs or T cells enriched from blood (not recorded which). This TCR came from a middle-aged man who had been exposed to COVID-19. The chain recombines TRBV12-3 or TRBV12-4 with TRBJ1-5; the D is unclear. The CDR3 DNA reads as TGTGCCAGCAGTTTAAGAGGCGATCAGCCCCAGCATTTT. It codes for CASSLRGDQPQHF.